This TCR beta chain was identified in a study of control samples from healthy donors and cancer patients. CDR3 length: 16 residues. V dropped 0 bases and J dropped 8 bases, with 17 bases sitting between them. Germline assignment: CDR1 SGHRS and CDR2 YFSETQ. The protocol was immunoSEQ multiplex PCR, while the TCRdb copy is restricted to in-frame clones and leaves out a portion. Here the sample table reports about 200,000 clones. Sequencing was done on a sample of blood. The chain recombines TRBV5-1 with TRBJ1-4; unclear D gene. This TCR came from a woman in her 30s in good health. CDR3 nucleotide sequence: TGCGCCAGCAGCTTGGGGGGAATTGGGCCGCAGGAAAAACTGTTTTTT. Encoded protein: CASSLGGIGPQEKLFF.